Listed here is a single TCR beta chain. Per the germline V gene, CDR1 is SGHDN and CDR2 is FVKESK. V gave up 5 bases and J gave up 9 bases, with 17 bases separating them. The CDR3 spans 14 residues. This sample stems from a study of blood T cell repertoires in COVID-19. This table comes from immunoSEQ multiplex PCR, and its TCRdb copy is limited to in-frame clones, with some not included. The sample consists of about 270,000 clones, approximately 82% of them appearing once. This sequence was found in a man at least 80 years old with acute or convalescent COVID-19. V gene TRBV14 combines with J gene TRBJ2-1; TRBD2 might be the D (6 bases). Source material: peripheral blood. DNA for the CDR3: TGTGCCAGCAGCTCTCAGGCGGGACTCAGTGAGCAGTTCTTC. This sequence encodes CASSSQAGLSEQFF.